One and the same sample provided the 23 T cell receptor beta chains below, sequenced in a study of T-cell reconstitution after alpha-beta-depleted transplantation in children. A TCRbeta library incorporating unique molecular identifiers was prepared. TCRdb reanalysed the PCR reads using MiXCR and keeps one entry per CDR3 protein. The sample lists 350,000 to 450,000 distinct CDR3 sequences; roughly 14% were seen once. Source: PBMCs, taken from the stem cell graft. These receptors were obtained from a human donor who donated a stem cell graft to a child with Fanconi anemia.

The genes are TRBV19 and TRBJ2-4; D might be TRBD1 (5 bases). V dropped 4 bases and J dropped 7 bases, with 20 bases sitting between them. Looked up from germline, CDR1 is LNHDA and CDR2 is SQIVND (reference sequence). CDR3 length: 16 residues. CDR3 region: CASSTYRGSDNNIQYF. In DNA form, the CDR3 reads TGTGCCAGTAGTACCTACCGCGGATCGGACAATAACATTCAGTACTTC.

V and J are TRBV18 and TRBJ1-5; D is perhaps TRBD1 (6 bases). CDR3 length: 16 amino acids. Trimming left V 3 bases short and J 4 bases short, with 16 bases between. Looked up from germline, CDR1 is KGHSH and CDR2 is LQKENI. The chain's CDR3 is CASSPGTSSANQPQHF. The CDR3 nucleotides are TGTGCCAGCTCACCGGGGACATCAAGTGCAAATCAGCCCCAGCATTTT.

This clonotype was recorded a few times. V is TRBV7-2 and J is TRBJ1-2; D perhaps matches TRBD1 (6 bases). The CDR3 consists of 13 residues. The V gene's germline CDR1 is SGHTA and CDR2 FQGNSA. V gave up 4 bases and J gave up 4 bases, with 10 bases separating them. CDR3 region: CASSSQGLYGYTF. CDR3 nucleotides: TGTGCCAGCAGCTCCCAGGGGCTCTATGGCTACACCTTC.

The chain combines TRBV28 with TRBJ1-2, with 8 positions matching TRBD1. Germline V CDR1 and CDR2: MDHEN, SYDVKM. V trimming: 4 bases; J trimming: 7 bases; junction bases outside the gene matches: 5. The CDR3 spans 13 residues. The DNA of the CDR3 is TGTGCCAGCAGTTACTCGGACAGGGCTGGCTACACCTTC. Protein product: CASSYSDRAGYTF.

This clonotype came up a few times. Being one base from a much bigger clone, this may be a read error. CDR3 amino acids: CASSRGRGSNTEAFF. CDR3 sequence (DNA): TGTGCCAGCAGCCGGGGACGAGGGTCGAACACTGAAGCTTTCTTT. The rearrangement links TRBV7-2 to TRBJ1-1, with a possible D match to TRBD1 (5 bases). The V and J ends lost 5 bases and 1 base respectively, with 14 bases between them. The germline V gene encodes CDR1 SGHTA and CDR2 FQGNSA. This CDR3 region has 15 residues. Looking up the rest from reference TRBV7-2 and TRBJ1-1 gives the full variable domain: GAGVSQSPSNKVTEKGKDVELRCDPISGHTALYWYRQSLGQGLEFLIYFQGNSAPDKSGLPSDRFSAERTGGSVSTLTIQRTQQEDSAVYLCASSRGRGSNTEAFFGQGTRLTVV.

This clonotype was observed a handful of times. The chain joins TRBV28 to TRBJ1-1; D not resolved. Germline loops: CDR1 MDHEN, CDR2 SYDVKM. Trimming cost V 9 bases and J 0 bases, with 11 bases left between them. The CDR3 totals 13 residues. In nucleotides, the CDR3 is TGTGCCAGTTATCGGAACTTGAACACTGAAGCTTTCTTT. This encodes CASYRNLNTEAFF.

Ten or more counts support this clonotype. This chain joins TRBV20-1 and TRBJ1-3; a weak D match, TRBD1 (6 bases). This CDR3 region has 14 residues. Germline CDR1 DFQATT, CDR2 SNEGSKA (reference sequence). Trimming left V 0 bases short and J 3 bases short, with 9 bases between. For the CDR3, the DNA is TGCAGTGCTAGAGATGGGACATATGGAAACACCATATATTTT. Translated: CSARDGTYGNTIYF.

The genes are TRBV6-1 and TRBJ2-7; no firm D call. Trimming shortened V by 2 bases and J by 5 bases, and 13 bases separated the two germline ends. CDR1 and CDR2 from the germline V gene are MNHNS and SASEGT. The CDR3 has 14 amino acids. The CDR3 DNA is TGTGCCAGCAGTGAATTGAGGACCTCTAACGAGCAGTACTTC. This encodes CASSELRTSNEQYF.

This clonotype was seen ten or more times. The gene calls are TRBV12-3 or TRBV12-4 and TRBJ1-6; 7 nucleotides line up with TRBD1. CDR3 size: 13 residues. With 6 bases clipped from V and 8 bases from J, the junction kept 4 bases outside the gene matches. CDR3 sequence: CASRDRQDSPLHF. The CDR3 DNA follows: TGTGCCAGCAGGGACAGGCAGGATTCACCCCTCCACTTT.

A remark on this clonotype: This may come from a read error, since a much larger clone is one base off. V is TRBV12-3 or TRBV12-4 and J is TRBJ1-5; 7 bases fit TRBD1. After removal of 3 bases from V and 5 bases from J, the junction contained 1 base not matched to a gene. The CDR3 loop spans 13 amino acids. CDR3 in DNA: TGTGCCAGCAGTTTCAGGGGGGATCAGCCCCAGCATTTT. Amino acids: CASSFRGDQPQHF.

This clonotype was recorded a few times. This sequence joins TRBV3-1 and TRBJ1-4; D might be TRBD1 (6 bases). Germline-derived CDR1 and CDR2 are LGHDT and YNNKEL (reference sequence). The germline V and J ends were trimmed by 5 bases and 5 bases, with 12 bases remaining between them. The CDR3 runs to 14 residues. CDR3 sequence reads: CASSYGQLNEKLFF. CDR3 sequence (DNA): TGTGCCAGCAGCTACGGACAGCTCAATGAAAAACTGTTTTTT. The complete variable domain, with remaining parts taken from reference TRBV3-1 and TRBJ1-4, reads DTAVSQTPKYLVTQMGNDKSIKCEQNLGHDTMYWYKQDSKKFLKIMFSYNNKELIINETVPNRFSPKSPDKAHLNLHINSLELGDSAVYFCASSYGQLNEKLFFGSGTQLSVL.

The V gene is TRBV15, the J gene TRBJ2-1; D call uncertain. The V gene's germline CDR1 is LNHNV and CDR2 YYDKDF (reference sequence). There are 13 residues in the CDR3. Trimming cost V 4 bases and J 2 bases, with 6 bases left between them. The CDR3 here is CATSIGPYNEQFF. Here the CDR3 DNA reads TGTGCCACCAGCATAGGACCCTACAATGAGCAGTTCTTC.

The chain carries TRBV18 and TRBJ2-5, with TRBD2 as a possible D gene (6 bases). The germline V gene encodes CDR1 KGHSH and CDR2 LQKENI. Trimming pared 0 bases from V and 5 bases from J, leaving 10 bases between. This CDR3 spans 14 amino acids. In DNA form, the CDR3 reads TGTGCCAGCTCACCACCAAGCGGGCAGGAGACCCAGTACTTC. This sequence encodes CASSPPSGQETQYF.

J is TRBJ2-1 and V is TRBV4-3, with D perhaps TRBD2 (5 bases). The V and J ends lost 0 bases and 0 bases respectively, with 12 bases between them. Germline V CDR1 and CDR2: LGHNA, YSLEER. The CDR3 spans 17 residues. This chain's CDR3 is CASSQDFFRDSYNEQFF. CDR3 nucleotides: TGCGCCAGCAGCCAAGATTTCTTCCGGGACTCCTACAATGAGCAGTTCTTC.

This chain joins TRBV5-6 and TRBJ2-1, with 8 bases fitting TRBD1. CDR1 is SGHDT, CDR2 YYEEEE, per germline. V shed 1 base, J shed 8 bases, and the junction held 8 bases outside the gene matches. The CDR3 consists of 15 residues. CDR3 DNA sequence: TGTGCCAGCAGCTTGCCACAGGGGGTTGGGGATGAGCAGTTCTTC. It encodes CASSLPQGVGDEQFF.

The table lists this clonotype with a few counts. The chain has TRBV5-1 and TRBJ2-2, with D hard to call. Trimming cost V 0 bases and J 5 bases, with 11 bases left between them. Germline CDR1 SGHRS, CDR2 YFSETQ. The CDR3 is made up of 15 amino acids. For the CDR3, the DNA is TGCGCCAGCAGCTTGGGGCCCTTTGGTACCGGGGAGCTGTTTTTT. Amino acids: CASSLGPFGTGELFF.

In its sample, this clonotype was seen a few times. V is TRBV12-3 or TRBV12-4 and J is TRBJ2-2; unclear D gene. Trimming removed 3 bases at V and 2 bases at J, with 10 bases between. There are 15 residues in the CDR3. CDR3 region: CASSFRYPNTGELFF. CDR3 DNA: TGTGCCAGCAGTTTCCGGTACCCCAACACCGGGGAGCTGTTTTTT.

The rearrangement uses TRBV5-1 and TRBJ1-2, with D tentatively TRBD1 (5 bases). The V end lost 4 bases, the J end lost 8 bases, and 24 bases lay between the germline ends. CDR3 size: 16 residues. The germline CDR1 and CDR2 sequences are SGHRS and YFSETQ. The CDR3, as DNA: TGCGCCAGCAGCCTAAGAACCCTCCCCGGGACGGAAGGCTACACCTTC. It codes for CASSLRTLPGTEGYTF.

The chain carries TRBV9 and TRBJ2-1; 9 positions agree with TRBD2. CDR1 is SGDLS, CDR2 YYNGEE, per germline. V lost 3 bases, J lost 7 bases, and 5 bases stayed unmatched. CDR3 size: 14 residues. The CDR3: CASSERGVRNEQFF. The CDR3 coding sequence is TGTGCCAGCAGCGAGCGGGGGGTGAGGAATGAGCAGTTCTTC.

This clonotype was counted a few times. The chain employs TRBV7-2 and TRBJ1-1; 8 bases match TRBD1. Trimming took 0 bases from V and 10 from J; bases not matched to a gene: 4. CDR1 and CDR2 (germline): SGHTA, FQGNSA. The CDR3 loop spans 13 amino acids. CDR3 loop: CASSLAHTGGAFF. For the CDR3, the DNA is TGTGCCAGCAGCTTAGCACATACAGGGGGAGCTTTCTTT.

V and J are TRBV25-1 and TRBJ2-5; D is unclear. Trimming removed 0 bases at V and 5 bases at J, with 7 bases between. This CDR3 is built from 13 residues. The germline V gene has CDR1 MGHDK and CDR2 SYGVNS. CDR3 coding DNA: TGTGCCAGCAGTGAATACCGAGAGGAGACCCAGTACTTC. It yields the protein CASSEYREETQYF.

This chain's CDR3 is CASSLVVAGGADTQYF. In DNA, the CDR3 is TGTGCCAGCAGCTTAGTGGTAGCGGGGGGGGCAGATACGCAGTATTTT. The V call is TRBV7-6, the J call TRBJ2-3; TRBD2 agrees at 11 bases. The CDR3 loop spans 16 amino acids. Germline lookup yields CDR1 SGHVS and CDR2 FNYEAQ. Trimming cost V 1 base and J 4 bases; bases outside gene matches: 4.

This clonotype was detected a few times. The V and J genes are TRBV6-5 and TRBJ1-5; possibly TRBD1 for D (5 bases). This CDR3 comprises 14 residues. Trimming removed 8 bases from V and 7 bases from J, with 18 bases in between. CDR1 and CDR2 (germline): MNHEY, SVGAGI. The CDR3: CASRNPGLNQPQHF. Here the CDR3 DNA reads TGTGCCAGCCGAAATCCGGGACTAAACCAGCCCCAGCATTTT.